Below, 18 T cell receptor beta chains from the same sample are listed, as sequenced in a study of cytomegalovirus exposure and HLA in healthy donors. Primers included in the PCR were 60 Vbeta and 13 Jbeta primers. Profiled with immunoSEQ multiplex PCR; TCRdb holds only in-frame clones, not every one. In the table there are some 200,000 clones, around 89% of which are singletons. The sequencing input was PBMCs. The receptors come from a young woman in good health and CMV-seronegative.

This sequence joins TRBV9 and TRBJ1-4, with D perhaps matching TRBD1 (5 bases). The CDR3 extends over 15 amino acids. V lost 3 bases and J lost 0, with 9 bases in between. Germline CDR1 is SGDLS and CDR2 is YYNGEE. The CDR3 DNA follows: TGTGCCAGCAGCGCCACAGGAGCAACTAATGAAAAACTGTTTTTT. Translating it yields CASSATGATNEKLFF.

V is TRBV27 and J is TRBJ2-1, with a weak D call TRBD1 (5 bases). From germline, CDR1 is MNHEY and CDR2 SMNVEV (reference sequence). The CDR3 is 17 residues long. V was cut by 3 bases and J by 5 bases, with 20 bases left in between. The CDR3 nucleotides read TGTGCCAGCAGTTTTCTGGCTTTGGGCAGGGCGAACAATGAGCAGTTCTTC. Protein: CASSFLALGRANNEQFF.

This chain connects TRBV18 to TRBJ2-3; D is possibly TRBD2 (5 bases). Per the germline V gene, CDR1 is KGHSH and CDR2 is LQKENI. V lost 5 bases to trimming and J lost 1 base, with 7 bases between them. The CDR3 totals 13 residues. The CDR3 loop is CASSTGGTDTQYF. CDR3 nucleotide sequence: TGTGCCAGCTCAACCGGGGGCACAGATACGCAGTATTTT.

V is TRBV10-3 and J is TRBJ2-7; 9 nucleotides align to TRBD2. V was pared by 2 bases and J by 3 bases, with 8 bases of the junction left unmatched. This CDR3 is built from 16 residues. The germline V gene has CDR1 ENHRY and CDR2 SYGVKD. The CDR3 spells CAISEEQTSGNYEQYF. In DNA form, the CDR3 reads TGTGCCATCAGTGAGGAACAGACTAGCGGAAACTACGAGCAGTACTTC.

This clone was seen only a few times. The rearrangement links TRBV5-1 to TRBJ2-3, with D possibly matching TRBD2 (6 bases). With 4 bases removed from V and 4 bases from J, the gap between germline ends came to 16 bases. The CDR3 has 15 amino acids. In germline, CDR1 is SGHRS, CDR2 YFSETQ. CDR3 region: CASSTGLRSPDTQYF. In DNA, the CDR3 is TGCGCCAGCAGCACGGGACTGCGAAGCCCAGATACGCAGTATTTT.

The gene calls are TRBV6-5 and TRBJ1-1; D perhaps matches TRBD1 (5 bases). CDR3 length equals 16 residues. Germline CDR1 and CDR2: MNHEY and SVGAGI. Trimming left V 0 bases short and J 0 bases short, with 11 bases between. The CDR3 reads CASSYSIGEVNTEAFF. DNA for the CDR3: TGTGCCAGCAGTTACTCCATAGGGGAAGTGAACACTGAAGCTTTCTTT.

This chain links TRBV19 with TRBJ2-1, with 9 bases identical to TRBD2. V lost 6 bases, J lost 8 bases, and 8 bases stayed unmatched. The CDR3 is made up of 14 amino acids. Germline V gene sequence: CDR1 LNHDA, CDR2 SQIVND (reference sequence). The CDR3: CASRAGTSTDEQFF. The CDR3 region has the DNA TGTGCCAGTAGAGCCGGGACTAGCACAGATGAGCAGTTCTTC.

The V call is TRBV7-2, the J call TRBJ2-4, with D possibly matching TRBD2 (7 bases). CDR3 length: 17 residues. Trimming took 4 bases from V and 0 from J, leaving 16 bases between them. CDR1 SGHTA and CDR2 FQGNSA come from the germline V gene. In nucleotides, the CDR3 is TGTGCCAGCAGCTCCCCTCGGGGGGCAATAGCCAAAAACATTCAGTACTTC. Protein: CASSSPRGAIAKNIQYF. Supplemented by reference TRBV7-2 and TRBJ2-4, the full variable domain reads GAGVSQSPSNKVTEKGKDVELRCDPISGHTALYWYRQSLGQGLEFLIYFQGNSAPDKSGLPSDRFSAERTGGSVSTLTIQRTQQEDSAVYLCASSSPRGAIAKNIQYFGAGTRLSVL.

The gene calls are TRBV27 and TRBJ2-5, with TRBD1 identical over 7 bases. The CDR3 spans 16 residues. Germline CDR1 MNHEY, CDR2 SMNVEV (reference sequence). J was trimmed by 5 bases and V by 1 base; bases with no gene match: 10. CDR3 sequence (DNA): TGTGCCAGCAGTTTATTGGGGAGCAGGGGGACGGAGACCCAGTACTTC. This encodes CASSLLGSRGTETQYF.

The rearrangement uses TRBV6-5 and TRBJ2-7; D possibly corresponds to TRBD2 (5 bases). Germline values: CDR1 MNHEY, CDR2 SVGAGI. V lost 2 bases to trimming and J lost 5 bases, with 13 bases between them. This CDR3 is 14 amino acids long. Written as DNA, the CDR3 is TGTGCCAGCAGTTACGTATTCGGGAACGACGAGCAGTACTTC. Protein product: CASSYVFGNDEQYF.

This clone was detected only once. This sequence joins TRBV6-5 and TRBJ2-7, with 9 bases aligning to TRBD2. Germline assignment: CDR1 MNHEY and CDR2 SVGAGI. The CDR3 contains 13 residues. Unmatched junction bases numbered 7, after V lost 8 bases and J lost 5 bases. CDR3 protein: CASLSGRTHEQYF. The DNA for the CDR3 is TGTGCCAGCCTTAGCGGGAGAACCCACGAGCAGTACTTC.

The rearrangement uses TRBV5-1 and TRBJ2-7; 7 bases agree with TRBD1. Germline loops: CDR1 SGHRS, CDR2 YFSETQ. The V segment lost 3 bases and the J segment 0 bases; nucleotides outside the gene matches: 6. The CDR3 has 15 amino acids. CDR3 region: CASSSTGWSSYEQYF. CDR3 sequence (DNA): TGCGCCAGCAGCTCGACAGGGTGGAGCTCCTACGAGCAGTACTTC.

This clone has a single count. The rearrangement uses TRBV4-3 and TRBJ1-1, with 10 bases fitting TRBD1. This CDR3 has 15 amino acids. V shed 4 bases, J shed 10 bases, and the junction held 12 bases outside the gene matches. Per the germline V gene, CDR1 is LGHNA and CDR2 is YSLEER. CDR3 bases: TGCGCCAGCAGCCCAGCCGGGACAGGGGCTTCCGGAGCTTTCTTT. The encoded protein is CASSPAGTGASGAFF.

DNA of the CDR3: TGTGCCAGCAGCCTGGGACTGCCCTACGAGCAGTACTTC. Protein product: CASSLGLPYEQYF. The chain joins TRBV11-2 to TRBJ2-7, with D possibly TRBD2 on 6 matching bases. The CDR3 covers 13 residues. Germline CDR1 is SGHAT and CDR2 is FQNNGV. The V gene lost 5 bases and the J gene lost 2 bases, with 10 bases spanning the gap.

The chain carries TRBV23-1 and TRBJ2-2; TRBD1 is a possible D gene (5 bases). TRBV23-1 qualifies as an ORF whose function is uncertain. Trimming left V 8 bases short and J 5 bases short, with 21 bases between. The CDR3 has 16 residues. The CDR3 sequence: CASPSPDMGPTGELFF. The CDR3 region has the DNA TGCGCCAGCCCAAGCCCGGACATGGGCCCAACCGGGGAGCTGTTTTTT.

This clone was detected only once. The genes are TRBV27 and TRBJ1-5; D is perhaps TRBD1 (5 bases). The V and J ends lost 6 bases and 3 bases respectively, with 18 bases between them. This CDR3 comprises 16 residues. Germline CDR1 MNHEY, CDR2 SMNVEV (reference sequence). The CDR3 bases are TGTGCCAGCAGGGGAGTACGGGGGTCGTTCAATCAGCCCCAGCATTTT. It yields the protein CASRGVRGSFNQPQHF.

The chain joins TRBV19 to TRBJ1-5; 9 bases are shared with TRBD1. Germline CDR1 LNHDA, CDR2 SQIVND (reference sequence). The CDR3 is 14 amino acids. The J segment lost 7 bases and the V segment lost 7 bases, leaving 8 bases of the junction unmatched. The CDR3 spells CASTPGQGNQPQHF. Written as DNA, the CDR3 is TGTGCCAGTACCCCGGGACAGGGAAACCAGCCCCAGCATTTT.

The rearrangement uses TRBV27 and TRBJ1-2, with 9 bases aligning to TRBD1. Trimming cost V 5 bases and J 2 bases; bases outside gene matches: 9. The CDR3 contains 16 residues. Germline V gene lookup returns CDR1 MNHEY and CDR2 SMNVEV (reference sequence). CDR3 nucleotide sequence: TGTGCCAGCAGTCCAGGGACAGGGAGAAAAAACTATGGCTACACCTTC. It translates to CASSPGTGRKNYGYTF.